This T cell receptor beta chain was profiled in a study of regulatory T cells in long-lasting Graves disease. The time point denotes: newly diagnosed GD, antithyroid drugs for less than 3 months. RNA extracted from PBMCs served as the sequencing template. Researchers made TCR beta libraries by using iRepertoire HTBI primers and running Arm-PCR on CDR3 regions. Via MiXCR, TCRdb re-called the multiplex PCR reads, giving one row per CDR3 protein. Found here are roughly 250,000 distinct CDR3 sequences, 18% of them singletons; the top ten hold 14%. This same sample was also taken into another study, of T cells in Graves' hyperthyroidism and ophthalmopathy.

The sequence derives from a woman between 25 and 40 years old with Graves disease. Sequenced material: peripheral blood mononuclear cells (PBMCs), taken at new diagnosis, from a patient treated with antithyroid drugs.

The CDR3: CASSFAGTGGGETQYF. Here the CDR3 DNA reads TGTGCCAGCAGTTTCGCCGGGACAGGGGGCGGGGAGACCCAGTACTTC. The V call is TRBV12-3 or TRBV12-4, the J call TRBJ2-5; 12 bases fit TRBD1. This CDR3 has 16 residues. After removal of 3 bases from V and 5 bases from J, the junction contained 7 bases not matched to a gene.